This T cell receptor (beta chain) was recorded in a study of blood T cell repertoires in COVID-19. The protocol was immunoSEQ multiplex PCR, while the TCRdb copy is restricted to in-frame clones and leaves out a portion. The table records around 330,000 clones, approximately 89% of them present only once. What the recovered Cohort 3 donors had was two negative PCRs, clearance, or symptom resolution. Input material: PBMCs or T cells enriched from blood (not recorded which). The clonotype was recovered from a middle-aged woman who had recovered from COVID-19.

The CDR3 protein is CAIKTGEDYGYTF. CDR3 coding DNA: TGTGCCATCAAGACAGGGGAGGACTATGGCTACACCTTC. The V gene is TRBV10-3, the J gene TRBJ1-2; 8 positions match TRBD1. The V segment lost 7 bases and the J segment 3 bases; nucleotides outside the gene matches: 4. CDR3 length: 13 amino acids. CDR1 is ENHRY, CDR2 SYGVKD, per germline.